The present entry profiles one T cell receptor beta chain with its context. This sample was taken from a study of cytomegalovirus exposure and HLA in healthy donors. The PCR contained 60 Vbeta and 13 Jbeta primers. Libraries were prepared by immunoSEQ multiplex PCR; TCRdb keeps only in-frame clonotypes and omits some of them. The sample has some 150,000 clones, around nine tenths seen once; the top ten hold around 5.5%. At collection, donors were nominally healthy, but unrecorded immune exposures were probable. The CDR3 is 14 residues long. Trimming took off 5 bases at V and 8 bases at J, with 18 bases between the two ends. CDR1 is MDHEN and CDR2 is SYDVKM in the germline V gene.

This clonotype was sampled from a woman aged 25 to 39 in good health and CMV-seronegative. The V gene is TRBV28, the J gene TRBJ1-2; no definite D call. Sequencing was done on a sample of PBMCs. The CDR3 region is CASSEAGNYDGYTF. The CDR3 region has the DNA TGTGCCAGCAGTGAGGCGGGGAATTATGACGGCTACACCTTC.